The source of this T cell receptor beta chain is a study of early T cells in non-severe SARS-CoV-2 infection. The study, taken as a whole, reports: There was a bias toward anti-spike CD8 responses in VDJdb matching, which missed private and CD4 specificities.

MiXCR, applied by TCRdb to the 5' RACE reads, yields one record per CDR3 protein. In the table there are roughly 55,000 distinct CDR3 sequences, about 15% of which are singletons. Comment on this clonotype: Its antigen is still unknown.

Between the trimmed V and J ends, which lost 6 bases and 8 bases, there was a span of 10 bases. The CDR3 sequence is 12 residues long. Looked up from germline, CDR1 is MNHNY and CDR2 is SVGAGI (reference sequence). The sequences come from whole blood, collected at baseline. The receptor was derived from an adult who was a healthcare worker with PCR-confirmed SARS-CoV-2 infection or an uninfected control (not recorded which). V is TRBV6-6 and J is TRBJ1-4, with D hard to call. CDR3 bases: TGTGCCAGCAGCCCGACGACAGAAAAACTGTTTTTT. This translates into CASSPTTEKLFF.